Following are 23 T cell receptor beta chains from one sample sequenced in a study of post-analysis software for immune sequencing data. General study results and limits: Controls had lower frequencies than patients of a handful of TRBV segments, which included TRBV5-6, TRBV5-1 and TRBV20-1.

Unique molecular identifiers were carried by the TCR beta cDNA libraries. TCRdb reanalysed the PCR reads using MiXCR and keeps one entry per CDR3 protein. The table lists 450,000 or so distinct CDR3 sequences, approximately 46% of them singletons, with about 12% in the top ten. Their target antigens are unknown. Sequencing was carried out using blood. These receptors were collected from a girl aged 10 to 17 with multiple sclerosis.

The CDR3 bases are TGTGCCAGCAGCCCTCAGGGGGTTGGCGGCTACACCTTC. Encoded protein: CASSPQGVGGYTF. The chain joins TRBV7-2 to TRBJ1-2; 7 bases line up with TRBD1. Germline values: CDR1 SGHTA, CDR2 FQGNSA. The CDR3 has 13 amino acids. After removal of 5 bases from V and 8 bases from J, the junction contained 8 bases not matched to a gene.

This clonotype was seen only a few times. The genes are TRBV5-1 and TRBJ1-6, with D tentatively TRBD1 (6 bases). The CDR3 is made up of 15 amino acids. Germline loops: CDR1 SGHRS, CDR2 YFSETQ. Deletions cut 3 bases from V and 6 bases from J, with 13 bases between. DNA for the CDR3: TGCGCCAGCAGCTCCGACGGACAGCCTAATTCACCCCTCCACTTT. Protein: CASSSDGQPNSPLHF.

The CDR3 nucleotides are TGTGCCAGCAGCCCGGGACGAGCCCCTCGTGAGCAGTTCTTC. This gives the protein CASSPGRAPREQFF. The V gene is TRBV11-2, the J gene TRBJ2-1, with D perhaps assigned TRBD1 or TRBD2 (5 bases each). V lost 5 bases, J lost 9 bases, and 17 bases lay in between. This CDR3 is 14 amino acids long. Germline CDR1 and CDR2: SGHAT and FQNNGV.

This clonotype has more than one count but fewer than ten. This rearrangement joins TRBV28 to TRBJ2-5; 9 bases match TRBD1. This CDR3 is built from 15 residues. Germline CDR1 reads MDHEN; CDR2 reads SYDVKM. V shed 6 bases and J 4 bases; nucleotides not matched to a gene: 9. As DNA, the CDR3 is TGTGCCAGCAGCCCGACAGGGGGTCGGAGAGAGACCCAGTACTTC. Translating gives CASSPTGGRRETQYF.

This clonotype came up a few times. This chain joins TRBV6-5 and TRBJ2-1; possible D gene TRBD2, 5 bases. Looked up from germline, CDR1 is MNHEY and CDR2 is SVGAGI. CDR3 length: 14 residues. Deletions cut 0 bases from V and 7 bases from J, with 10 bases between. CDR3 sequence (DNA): TGTGCCAGCAGTTACTCGATCGGGGTTAATGAGCAGTTCTTC. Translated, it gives CASSYSIGVNEQFF.

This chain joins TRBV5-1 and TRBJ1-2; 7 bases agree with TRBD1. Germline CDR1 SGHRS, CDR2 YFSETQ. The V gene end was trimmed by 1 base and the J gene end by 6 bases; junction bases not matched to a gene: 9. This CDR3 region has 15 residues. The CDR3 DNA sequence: TGCGCCAGCAGCTTGAGCGGAAGAACAGGGGATGGCTACACCTTC. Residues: CASSLSGRTGDGYTF.

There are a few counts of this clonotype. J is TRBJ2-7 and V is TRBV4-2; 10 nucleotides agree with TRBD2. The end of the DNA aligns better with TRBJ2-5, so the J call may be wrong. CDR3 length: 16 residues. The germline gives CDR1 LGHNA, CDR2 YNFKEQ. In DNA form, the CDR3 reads TGTGCCAGCAGCCAAGAAGGTAGCGGGAGGTTCGAGACCCAGTACTTC. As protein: CASSQEGSGRFETQYF.

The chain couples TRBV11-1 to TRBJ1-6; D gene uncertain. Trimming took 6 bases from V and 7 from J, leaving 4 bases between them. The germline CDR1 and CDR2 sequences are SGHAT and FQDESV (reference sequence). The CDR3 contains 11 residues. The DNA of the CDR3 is TGTGCCAGCAGTCAGAATTCACCCCTCCACTTT. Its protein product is CASSQNSPLHF.

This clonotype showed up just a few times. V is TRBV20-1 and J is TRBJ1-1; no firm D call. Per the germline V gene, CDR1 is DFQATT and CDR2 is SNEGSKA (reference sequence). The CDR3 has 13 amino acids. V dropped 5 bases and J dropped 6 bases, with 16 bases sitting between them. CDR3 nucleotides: TGCAGTGCTCCCCCTGGGTGGGAGGCTGAAGCTTTCTTT. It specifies CSAPPGWEAEAFF.

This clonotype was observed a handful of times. The CDR3 protein is CASSQVGGPRSSGANVLTF. The CDR3 DNA is TGTGCCAGCAGCCAAGTAGGGGGACCGCGATCCTCTGGGGCCAACGTCCTGACTTTC. The rearrangement links TRBV4-2 to TRBJ2-6, with a possible D match to TRBD1 (6 bases). CDR1 and CDR2 from the germline V gene are LGHNA and YNFKEQ. The CDR3 length is 19 residues. Trimming removed 1 base from V and 0 bases from J, with 16 bases in between.

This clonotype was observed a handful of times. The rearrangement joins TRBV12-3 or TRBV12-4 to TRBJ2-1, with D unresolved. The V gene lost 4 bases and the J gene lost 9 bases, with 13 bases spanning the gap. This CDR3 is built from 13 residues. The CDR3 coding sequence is TGTGCCAGCAGTTCCCTCTACGGCATTGAGCAGTTCTTC. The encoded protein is CASSSLYGIEQFF.

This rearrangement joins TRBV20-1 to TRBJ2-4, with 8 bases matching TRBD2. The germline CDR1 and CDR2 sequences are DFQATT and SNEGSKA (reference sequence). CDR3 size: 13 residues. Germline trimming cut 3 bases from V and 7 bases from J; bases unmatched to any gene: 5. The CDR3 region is CSASPAGENIQYF. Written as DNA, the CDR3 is TGCAGTGCTAGCCCAGCGGGAGAGAACATTCAGTACTTC.

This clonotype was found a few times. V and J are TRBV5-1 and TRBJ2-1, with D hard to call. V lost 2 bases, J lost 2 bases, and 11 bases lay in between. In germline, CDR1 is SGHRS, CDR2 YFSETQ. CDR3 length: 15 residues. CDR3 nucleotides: TGCGCCAGCAGCTTTGAGGTATTCGCCTACAATGAGCAGTTCTTC. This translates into CASSFEVFAYNEQFF.

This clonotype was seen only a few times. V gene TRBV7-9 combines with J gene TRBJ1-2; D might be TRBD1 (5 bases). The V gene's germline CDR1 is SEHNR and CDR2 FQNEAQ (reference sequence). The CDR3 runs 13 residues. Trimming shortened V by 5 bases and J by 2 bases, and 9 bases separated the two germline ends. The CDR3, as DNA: TGTGCCAGCAGCGGGGGACCGAACTATGGCTACACCTTC. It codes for CASSGGPNYGYTF. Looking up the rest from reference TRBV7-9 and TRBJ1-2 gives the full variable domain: DTGVSQNPRHKITKRGQNVTFRCDPISEHNRLYWYRQTLGQGPEFLTYFQNEAQLEKSRLLSDRFSAERPKGSFSTLEIQRTEQGDSAMYLCASSGGPNYGYTFGSGTRLTVV.

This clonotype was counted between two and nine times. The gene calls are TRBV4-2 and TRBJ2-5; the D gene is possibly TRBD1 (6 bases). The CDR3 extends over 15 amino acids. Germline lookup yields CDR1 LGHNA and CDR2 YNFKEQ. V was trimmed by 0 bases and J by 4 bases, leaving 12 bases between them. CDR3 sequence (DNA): TGTGCCAGCAGCCAAGATCTAAGGGGGTCAGAGACCCAGTACTTC. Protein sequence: CASSQDLRGSETQYF.

This chain's CDR3 is CATSEREGSGANVLTF. CDR3 nucleotides: TGTGCCACCAGCGAACGGGAGGGCTCTGGGGCCAACGTCCTGACTTTC. The chain has TRBV15 and TRBJ2-6; 8 nucleotides match TRBD2. This CDR3 is built from 16 residues. The germline V gene has CDR1 LNHNV and CDR2 YYDKDF (reference sequence). The trim removed 5 bases at V and 0 bases at J, leaving 3 bases unmatched. Variable domain in full (rest from reference TRBV15 and TRBJ2-6): DAMVIQNPRYQVTQFGKPVTLSCSQTLNHNVMYWYQQKSSQAPKLLFHYYDKDFNNEADTPDNFQSRRPNTSFCFLDIRSPGLGDTAMYLCATSEREGSGANVLTFGAGSRLTVL.

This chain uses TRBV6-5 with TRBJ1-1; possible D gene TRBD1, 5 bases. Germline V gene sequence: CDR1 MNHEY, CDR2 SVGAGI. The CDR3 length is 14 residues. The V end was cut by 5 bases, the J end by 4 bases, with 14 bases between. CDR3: CASSRPLGATEAFF. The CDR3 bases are TGTGCCAGCAGTCGGCCCCTCGGGGCCACTGAAGCTTTCTTT.

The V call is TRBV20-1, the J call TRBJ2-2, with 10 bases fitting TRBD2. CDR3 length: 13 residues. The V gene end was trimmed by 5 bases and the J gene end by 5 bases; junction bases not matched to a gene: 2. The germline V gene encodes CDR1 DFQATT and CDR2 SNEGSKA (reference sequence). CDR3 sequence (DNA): TGCAGTGCTTTAGCGGGAGGAACCGGGGAGCTGTTTTTT. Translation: CSALAGGTGELFF.

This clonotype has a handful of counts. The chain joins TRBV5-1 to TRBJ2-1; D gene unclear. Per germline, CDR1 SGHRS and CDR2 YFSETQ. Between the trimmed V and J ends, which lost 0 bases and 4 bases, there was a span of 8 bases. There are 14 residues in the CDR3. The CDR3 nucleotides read TGCGCCAGCAGCTTGGTGTCACTTTACAATGAGCAGTTCTTC. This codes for CASSLVSLYNEQFF.

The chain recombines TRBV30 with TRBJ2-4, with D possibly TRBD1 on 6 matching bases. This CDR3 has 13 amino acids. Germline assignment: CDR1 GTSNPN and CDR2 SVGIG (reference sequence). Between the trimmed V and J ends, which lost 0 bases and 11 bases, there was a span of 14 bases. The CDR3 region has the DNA TGTGCCTGGAGTGTTCAGGACAGCGGAGTTCAGTACTTC. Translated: CAWSVQDSGVQYF.

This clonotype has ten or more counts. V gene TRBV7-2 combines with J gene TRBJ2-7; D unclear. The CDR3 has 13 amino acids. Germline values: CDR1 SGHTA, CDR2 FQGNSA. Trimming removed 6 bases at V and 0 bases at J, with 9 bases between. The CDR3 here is CASSLRVSYEQYF. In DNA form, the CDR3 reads TGTGCCAGCAGTTTACGGGTCTCCTACGAGCAGTACTTC.

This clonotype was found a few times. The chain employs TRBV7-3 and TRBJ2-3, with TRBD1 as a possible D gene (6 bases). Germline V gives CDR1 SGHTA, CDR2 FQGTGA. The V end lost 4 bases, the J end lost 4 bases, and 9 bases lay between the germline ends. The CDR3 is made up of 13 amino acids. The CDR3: CASSSDSADTQYF. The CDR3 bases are TGTGCCAGCAGCTCGGACAGTGCAGATACGCAGTATTTT.

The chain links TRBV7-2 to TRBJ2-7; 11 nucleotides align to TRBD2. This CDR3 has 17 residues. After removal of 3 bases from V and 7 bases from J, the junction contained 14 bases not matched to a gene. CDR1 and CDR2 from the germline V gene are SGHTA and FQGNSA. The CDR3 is CASSLSGTSGFLGEQYF. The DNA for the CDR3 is TGTGCCAGCAGCTTGTCCGGGACTAGCGGATTCTTGGGGGAGCAGTACTTC.